The 10 T cell receptor beta chains listed next were all sequenced from one sample in a study of blood T cell repertoires in COVID-19. Measured with immunoSEQ multiplex PCR; TCRdb has only the in-frame clones, and not every one. This sample has under 200,000 clones, with more than 70% found just once. Source material: peripheral blood. The receptors originated from a man aged 18 to 30 with active or convalescent COVID-19.

The chain uses TRBV2 and TRBJ1-2, with D tentatively TRBD1 (5 bases). The V and J ends lost 3 bases and 2 bases respectively, with 7 bases between them. This CDR3 has 13 residues. Germline V CDR1 and CDR2: SNHLY, FYNNEI. CDR3 sequence (DNA): TGTGCCAGCAGTGAGGGGCAGAACTATGGCTACACCTTC. Translating it yields CASSEGQNYGYTF.

V usage is TRBV30 and J usage is TRBJ2-7; TRBD2 might be the D (5 bases). The CDR3 contains 14 residues. Germline V gives CDR1 GTSNPN, CDR2 SVGIG (reference sequence). Trimming took 6 bases from V and 2 from J, leaving 17 bases between them. This CDR3 is CACHRPGLAYEQYF. DNA for the CDR3: TGTGCCTGCCACCGTCCAGGACTCGCCTACGAGCAGTACTTC. The full variable domain, in which reference TRBV30 and TRBJ2-7 provide the parts outside the CDR3, is SQTIHQWPATLVQPVGSPLSLECTVEGTSNPNLYWYRQAAGRGLQLLFYSVGIGQISSEVPQNLSASRPQDRQFILSSKKLLLSDSGFYLCACHRPGLAYEQYFGPGTRLTVT.

This clone was detected only a few times. The V call is TRBV9, the J call TRBJ2-3; D possibly corresponds to TRBD2 (5 bases). V shed 4 bases and J shed 1 base, with 16 bases lying between them. Germline values: CDR1 SGDLS, CDR2 YYNGEE. The CDR3 is made up of 16 amino acids. In nucleotides, the CDR3 is TGTGCCAGCAGCCCCGGTGGGTCACTAGGCACAGATACGCAGTATTTT. Its translation: CASSPGGSLGTDTQYF.

The chain links TRBV11-2 to TRBJ2-7; 12 nucleotides line up with TRBD1. This CDR3 is 18 amino acids long. Germline trimming cut 3 bases from V and 2 bases from J; bases unmatched to any gene: 11. Germline CDR1 reads SGHAT; CDR2 reads FQNNGV. The CDR3 DNA sequence: TGTGCCAGCAGCTTGGGACAGGGGGCTTCCCTAGGCCCCTACGAGCAGTACTTC. The encoded protein is CASSLGQGASLGPYEQYF.

This chain connects TRBV10-2 to TRBJ2-1; perhaps TRBD2 as D (6 bases). Germline assignment: CDR1 WSHSY and CDR2 SAAADI. Trimming stripped 2 bases from V and 2 bases from J, with 13 bases between. This CDR3 spans 16 amino acids. CDR3 nucleotide sequence: TGCGCCAGCAGTGAGGTGGCGGGGATTCCCTACAATGAGCAGTTCTTC. It specifies CASSEVAGIPYNEQFF.

The chain is built from TRBV5-8 and TRBJ2-3; TRBD1 matches at 9 bases. The CDR3 extends over 16 amino acids. V gave up 2 bases and J gave up 8 bases; unmatched junction bases: 12. Germline CDR1 is SGHTS and CDR2 is YDEGEE. The CDR3 DNA reads as TGTGCCAGCAGCTTACAACCGGGACAGGGTTTCGGTACGCAGTATTTT. It is translated as CASSLQPGQGFGTQYF.

This clone was recorded only once. The rearrangement links TRBV10-3 to TRBJ1-5, with a possible D match to TRBD1 (5 bases). CDR3 length equals 15 residues. Germline V gene lookup returns CDR1 ENHRY and CDR2 SYGVKD. Trimming took 4 bases from V and 2 from J, leaving 12 bases between them. CDR3 residues: CAISGSGDGNQPQHF. In nucleotides, the CDR3 is TGTGCCATCAGTGGTTCGGGGGACGGCAATCAGCCCCAGCATTTT.

The chain carries TRBV7-2 and TRBJ2-5, with 10 bases matching TRBD2. Germline trimming cut 3 bases from V and 1 base from J; bases unmatched to any gene: 2. Looked up from germline, CDR1 is SGHTA and CDR2 is FQGNSA. The CDR3 is 15 amino acids. CDR3 nucleotide sequence: TGTGCCAGCAGCTTTAGCGGGAGGCTCCAAGAGACCCAGTACTTC. It translates to CASSFSGRLQETQYF.

The chain carries TRBV18 and TRBJ2-5, with TRBD1 identical over 7 bases. This CDR3 comprises 16 residues. Germline V gives CDR1 KGHSH, CDR2 LQKENI. The J segment lost 5 bases and the V segment lost 3 bases, leaving 12 bases of the junction unmatched. CDR3 in amino acids: CASSPTGYRPDETQYF. The CDR3 region has the DNA TGTGCCAGCTCACCGACAGGGTACCGTCCAGACGAGACCCAGTACTTC.

This clone was seen a handful of times. The chain carries TRBV28 and TRBJ1-4, with a possible D match to TRBD1 (6 bases). V lost 9 bases and J 8 bases, leaving 13 bases between the germline ends. The CDR3 extends over 12 amino acids. The germline V gene has CDR1 MDHEN and CDR2 SYDVKM. The CDR3 DNA is TGTGCCAGTACAGGGCTTGACGAAAAACTGTTTTTT. Protein product: CASTGLDEKLFF.